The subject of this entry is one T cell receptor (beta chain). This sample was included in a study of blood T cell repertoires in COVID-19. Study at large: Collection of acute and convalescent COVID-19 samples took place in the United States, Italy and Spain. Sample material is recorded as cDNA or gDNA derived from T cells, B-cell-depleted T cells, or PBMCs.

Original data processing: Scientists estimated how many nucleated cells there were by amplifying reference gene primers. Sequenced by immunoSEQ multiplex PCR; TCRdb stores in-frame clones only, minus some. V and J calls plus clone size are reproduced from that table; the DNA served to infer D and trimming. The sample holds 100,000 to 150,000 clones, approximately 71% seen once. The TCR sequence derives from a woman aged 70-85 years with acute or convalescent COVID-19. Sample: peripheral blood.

This CDR3 is CASSRGQGEGNTIYF. Written as DNA, the CDR3 is TGTGCCAGCAGCCGTGGACAGGGGGAGGGAAACACCATATATTTT. This chain connects TRBV7-9 to TRBJ1-3; 10 bases are shared with TRBD1. Germline values: CDR1 SEHNR, CDR2 FQNEAQ (reference sequence). The CDR3 totals 15 residues. J was trimmed by 4 bases and V by 5 bases; bases with no gene match: 5.